This T cell receptor (beta chain) was observed in a study of shared clonotypes between healthy human individuals. Study-level results: Generation probability values for non-shared clonotypes were lower than those for clonotypes shared by all four donors. In the sorted subsets, rarefaction showed sequencing was incomplete despite large depth. Some naive CD4 clonotypes, around 4.9%, turned up in common across four donors.

The table came from immunoSEQ multiplex PCR; TCRdb's copy has only in-frame clones and leaves some out. The sample records approximately 640,000 clones, about 90% being singletons. This clone was picked up one time. The antigen is unknown. Donors were healthy HIV-negative adults without recently reported acute infections or vaccinations. V was trimmed by 5 bases and J by 2 bases, leaving 22 bases between them. Looked up from germline, CDR1 is SGHNT and CDR2 is YENEEA. CDR3 length equals 18 residues. The sample comprised memory CD8+ T cells from PBMCs. Subset of the sample: CD45RO+ cells pooled with CCR7-negative TemRA cells. The receptor was isolated from a man aged 18 to 35 in good health. Some clones in this sample may be carry-over from other donors' samples. J is TRBJ2-1 and V is TRBV11-3; D remains ambiguous. The CDR3 reads CASSGPGKVAYPYNEQFF. Written as DNA, the CDR3 is TGTGCCAGCAGCGGACCGGGCAAGGTTGCCTACCCCTACAATGAGCAGTTCTTC.